The 16 T cell receptor beta chains presented below share a single source sample, sequenced in a study of T cells after yellow fever vaccination. TCRdb reprocessed the 5' RACE reads with MiXCR, giving one entry per CDR3 protein. The sample lists 310,000 or so distinct CDR3 sequences; around 4% were seen once. The starting material was PBMCs, obtained on the day of the yellow fever booster vaccination. These receptors were obtained from a man in his late teens or twenties who received the YFV17D yellow fever vaccine.

This clonotype was seen at least ten times. This chain joins TRBV7-2 and TRBJ1-1; D call uncertain. Germline V CDR1 and CDR2: SGHTA, FQGNSA. Trimming pared 6 bases from V and 6 bases from J, leaving 11 bases between. The CDR3 covers 12 residues. This CDR3 is CASRRREAEAFF. DNA for the CDR3: TGTGCCAGCAGGCGCCGCGAGGCTGAAGCTTTCTTT.

This clonotype has just a few counts. This sequence joins TRBV12-3 or TRBV12-4 and TRBJ1-4, with D perhaps matching TRBD1 (5 bases). Trimming pared 3 bases from V and 5 bases from J, leaving 10 bases between. The CDR3 has 14 residues. The CDR3 nucleotides read TGTGCCAGCAGTTTTCTGGCAGGGAATGAAAAACTGTTTTTT. Amino acids: CASSFLAGNEKLFF.

This clonotype appeared a few times. V and J are TRBV7-2 and TRBJ1-4; possible D gene TRBD1, 5 bases. This CDR3 spans 16 amino acids. Germline CDR1 is SGHTA and CDR2 is FQGNSA. V was pared by 1 base and J by 10 bases, with 19 bases between. The CDR3 bases are TGTGCCAGCAGCTTAGTGGGGCGGGGCGGGGGATCAAAACTGTTTTTT. Translated, it gives CASSLVGRGGGSKLFF.

This chain connects TRBV5-1 to TRBJ2-3; D assignment may be TRBD1 or TRBD2 (6 bases each). Trimming took off 0 bases at V and 4 bases at J, with 15 bases between the two ends. This CDR3 region has 16 residues. Germline-derived CDR1 and CDR2 are SGHRS and YFSETQ. The CDR3 nucleotides are TGCGCCAGCAGCTTGGAGGGGGGCCTGGAAGCAGATACGCAGTATTTT. This encodes CASSLEGGLEADTQYF. Full variable domain (missing parts from reference TRBV5-1 and TRBJ2-3): KAGVTQTPRYLIKTRGQQVTLSCSPISGHRSVSWYQQTPGQGLQFLFEYFSETQRNKGNFPGRFSGRQFSNSRSEMNVSTLELGDSALYLCASSLEGGLEADTQYFGPGTRLTVL.

At least ten counts were recorded for this clonotype. The rearrangement uses TRBV7-6 and TRBJ2-5, with 11 bases lining up with TRBD1. The CDR3 is 16 amino acids. Germline V gene data show CDR1 as SGHVS and CDR2 as FNYEAQ. Losses at the gene ends were 7 bases for V and 5 bases for J; bases not matched to a gene: 12. The CDR3 DNA reads TGTGCCAGCACCCGATATGAGGACAGGGGGCTCGAGACCCAGTACTTC. This gives the protein CASTRYEDRGLETQYF.

This clonotype was observed a few times. The rearrangement joins TRBV3-1 to TRBJ1-5; D remains ambiguous. The CDR3 has 14 residues. Trimming pared 4 bases from V and 6 bases from J, leaving 13 bases between. Germline V CDR1 and CDR2: LGHDT, YNNKEL (reference sequence). Here the CDR3 DNA reads TGTGCCAGCAGCCCTACTCCTGGGAGTCAGCCCCAGCATTTT. Its protein product is CASSPTPGSQPQHF.

The V call is TRBV7-2, the J call TRBJ1-1; D call uncertain. V lost 4 bases and J 11 bases, leaving 14 bases between the germline ends. This CDR3 has 12 amino acids. Per germline, CDR1 SGHTA and CDR2 FQGNSA. The CDR3 loop reads CASSSAISRAFF. The DNA for the CDR3 is TGTGCCAGCAGCTCAGCCATTTCTCGGGCTTTCTTT.

This clonotype has more than one count but fewer than ten. This chain connects TRBV5-6 to TRBJ1-1; the match to TRBD1 covers 7 bases. The junction had 9 bases not matched to a gene; V was cut back by 4 bases and J by 9 bases. Germline-derived CDR1 and CDR2 are SGHDT and YYEEEE. This CDR3 has 13 residues. CDR3: CASSDGTVSQAFF. The CDR3 coding sequence is TGTGCCAGCAGCGACGGGACAGTCTCACAAGCTTTCTTT.

This clonotype was picked up many times. The rearrangement links TRBV7-2 to TRBJ2-1; TRBD2 aligns across 8 bases. V lost 0 bases, J lost 5 bases, and 3 bases stayed unmatched. The CDR3 runs 15 residues. Per the germline V gene, CDR1 is SGHTA and CDR2 is FQGNSA. CDR3 nucleotide sequence: TGTGCCAGCAGCTTAGCGTTAGCGGGGCACAATGAGCAGTTCTTC. Translation gives CASSLALAGHNEQFF.

This CDR3 reads CASSPTTGLSSPLHF. For the CDR3, the DNA is TGTGCCAGCAGTCCCACCACAGGGTTATCTTCACCCCTCCACTTT. The chain links TRBV28 to TRBJ1-6, with D tentatively TRBD1 (6 bases). Trimming removed 5 bases from V and 9 bases from J, with 17 bases in between. Germline CDR1 MDHEN, CDR2 SYDVKM. The CDR3 is 15 residues long.

This clonotype was detected many times. The chain carries TRBV29-1 and TRBJ2-5, with D tentatively TRBD1 (6 bases). This CDR3 comprises 14 residues. Germline V gene lookup returns CDR1 SQVTM and CDR2 ANQGSEA. The V gene lost 0 bases and the J gene lost 5 bases, with 13 bases spanning the gap. CDR3 nucleotide sequence: TGCAGCGTTGAAGAAACAGGGTCTGACGAGACCCAGTACTTC. Protein product: CSVEETGSDETQYF.

Only a few counts were recorded for this clonotype. The chain recombines TRBV9 with TRBJ1-2, with D possibly matching TRBD1 (5 bases). V lost 1 base, J lost 3 bases, and 10 bases lay in between. This CDR3 is built from 14 residues. CDR1 SGDLS and CDR2 YYNGEE come from the germline V gene. In nucleotides, the CDR3 is TGTGCCAGCAGCGTAATTGGGGGGGACTATGGCTACACCTTC. It is translated as CASSVIGGDYGYTF.

This clonotype was seen a handful of times. J is TRBJ2-6 and V is TRBV10-2; tentatively, D is TRBD1 (7 bases). The CDR3 extends over 18 amino acids. With 5 bases removed from V and 1 base from J, the gap between germline ends came to 18 bases. Germline V gives CDR1 WSHSY, CDR2 SAAADI. The CDR3 loop is CASSLVGGGRSGANVLTF. CDR3 sequence (DNA): TGCGCCAGCAGTTTGGTAGGAGGGGGCCGATCTGGGGCCAACGTCCTGACTTTC.

This clonotype was picked up many times. V gene TRBV6-2 or TRBV6-3 combines with J gene TRBJ2-3, with a tentative D call TRBD1 (5 bases). The CDR3 spans 15 residues. Germline V gene data show CDR1 as MNHEY and CDR2 as SVGEGT. Trimming shortened V by 2 bases and J by 0 bases, and 9 bases separated the two germline ends. The CDR3, as DNA: TGTGCCAGCAGTTACGACAGCGCAAGCACAGATACGCAGTATTTT. Translated: CASSYDSASTDTQYF.

This chain connects TRBV7-2 to TRBJ2-7, with D possibly TRBD2 on 6 matching bases. The germline CDR1 and CDR2 sequences are SGHTA and FQGNSA. Between the trimmed V and J ends, which lost 4 bases and 6 bases, there was a span of 13 bases. This CDR3 is built from 13 residues. The CDR3 coding sequence is TGTGCCAGCAGCTCTAGACTAGATTCCGAGCAGTACTTC. This codes for CASSSRLDSEQYF.

This clonotype was recorded at least ten times. This chain links TRBV5-1 with TRBJ2-1, with 7 bases aligning to TRBD1. Unmatched junction bases numbered 9, after V lost 4 bases and J lost 8 bases. The CDR3 runs 14 residues. CDR1 and CDR2 from the germline V gene are SGHRS and YFSETQ. The chain's CDR3 is CASSGGQPGDEQFF. For the CDR3, the DNA is TGCGCCAGCAGCGGGGGACAGCCTGGCGATGAGCAGTTCTTC.